These 11 T cell receptor beta chains were sequenced from one sample in a study of blood T cell repertoires in COVID-19 (dated by TCRdb to about 2020). Library generation was performed with the immunoSEQ multiplex PCR assay. TCRdb took this table from immuneACCESS and kept in-frame rearrangements with V and J called. Such tables lack part of the clones; where checked against another copy, unresolved V genes explain under half of the gap, and the rest is unexplained. Present in this sample are some 400,000 clones, roughly 90% of which were seen just once. Less than 2% of the sample is in the top ten clones. Sequencing used PBMCs or T cells enriched from blood (not recorded which). These receptors all come from a woman aged 25 to 45 who had recovered from COVID-19.

The V gene is TRBV19, the J gene TRBJ1-6; 7 bases line up with TRBD1. Germline CDR1 LNHDA, CDR2 SQIVND (reference sequence). Unmatched junction bases numbered 7, after V lost 7 bases and J lost 4 bases. This CDR3 is 15 amino acids long. The CDR3 here is CASTRTGEYNSPLHF. Written as DNA, the CDR3 is TGTGCCAGTACCCGGACAGGAGAGTATAATTCACCCCTCCACTTT.

V gene TRBV2 combines with J gene TRBJ2-1, with D unclear. The CDR3 length is 13 residues. Germline CDR1 SNHLY, CDR2 FYNNEI. The V end was cut by 6 bases, the J end by 9 bases, with 15 bases between. In DNA, the CDR3 is TGTGCCAGCAGGCCTTCGGGTGTTATTGAGCAGTTCTTC. Protein product: CASRPSGVIEQFF.

The chain uses TRBV7-3 and TRBJ1-6; a possible D gene is TRBD1 (5 bases). In germline, CDR1 is SGHTA, CDR2 FQGTGA. The CDR3 length is 15 residues. The germline V and J ends were trimmed by 1 base and 6 bases, with 10 bases remaining between them. Here the CDR3 reads CASSLSGRVNSPLHF. CDR3 sequence (DNA): TGTGCCAGCAGCTTAAGTGGCAGGGTTAATTCACCCCTCCACTTT.

The chain uses TRBV30 and TRBJ1-5, with TRBD1 as a possible D gene (6 bases). CDR3 size: 15 residues. CDR1 and CDR2 from the germline V gene are GTSNPN and SVGIG (reference sequence). V was clipped by 3 bases and J by 7 bases, with 19 bases between them. The DNA for the CDR3 is TGTGCCTGGAGCCTAGGTAGGGGGGGTAAACAGCCCCAGCATTTT. It translates to CAWSLGRGGKQPQHF.

This chain uses TRBV5-4 with TRBJ1-2, with a tentative D call TRBD1 (5 bases). The germline V and J ends were trimmed by 4 bases and 2 bases, with 15 bases remaining between them. CDR3 length equals 15 residues. CDR1 is SGHNT and CDR2 is YYREEE in the germline V gene (reference sequence). The CDR3 sequence: CASSPEGRMNYGYTF. CDR3 in DNA: TGTGCCAGCAGCCCGGAGGGACGGATGAACTATGGCTACACCTTC. Full variable domain (rest looked up from reference TRBV5-4 and TRBJ1-2): ETGVTQSPTHLIKTRGQQVTLRCSSQSGHNTVSWYQQALGQGPQFIFQYYREEENGRGNFPPRFSGLQFPNYSSELNVNALELDDSALYLCASSPEGRMNYGYTFGSGTRLTVV.

The V and J genes are TRBV5-8 and TRBJ1-1; 7 nucleotides align to TRBD1. Per germline, CDR1 SGHTS and CDR2 YDEGEE. This CDR3 is built from 13 residues. V was clipped by 3 bases and J by 4 bases; unmatched bases: 3. CDR3 residues: CASSYRGTTEAFF. CDR3 nucleotides: TGTGCCAGCAGCTACAGGGGAACCACTGAAGCTTTCTTT.

V gene TRBV25-1 combines with J gene TRBJ2-1; no firm D call. Germline V gives CDR1 MGHDK, CDR2 SYGVNS. The CDR3 is 13 amino acids. Trimming took 6 bases from V and 5 from J, leaving 11 bases between them. The CDR3 DNA reads as TGTGCCAGCAGCAGGTCTTCCCACAATGAGCAGTTCTTC. It encodes CASSRSSHNEQFF.

The chain links TRBV7-2 to TRBJ1-3, with D possibly TRBD1 on 5 matching bases. Germline CDR1 reads SGHTA; CDR2 reads FQGNSA. The CDR3 consists of 16 residues. V lost 3 bases, J lost 4 bases, and 16 bases lay in between. CDR3 nucleotide sequence: TGTGCCAGCAGCTTGTACAGGCGATTAGACGGAAACACCATATATTTT. Translating it yields CASSLYRRLDGNTIYF.

V and J are TRBV27 and TRBJ1-5; TRBD1 agrees at 7 bases. V shed 5 bases and J 6 bases; nucleotides not matched to a gene: 7. The CDR3 has 14 amino acids. Germline assignment: CDR1 MNHEY and CDR2 SMNVEV (reference sequence). The CDR3 nucleotides are TGTGCCAGCAGTGAAACAGGGGAAGGTCAGCCCCAGCATTTT. It yields the protein CASSETGEGQPQHF.

The DNA for the CDR3 is TGTGCCAGCAGCCATGCCGGGGGCACAGATACGCAGTATTTT. Translated: CASSHAGGTDTQYF. This chain connects TRBV6-2 or TRBV6-3 to TRBJ2-3; a weak D match, TRBD2 (5 bases). Trimming took 6 bases from V and 1 from J, leaving 11 bases between them. Per germline, CDR1 MNHEY and CDR2 SVGEGT. This CDR3 has 14 amino acids.

This sequence joins TRBV6-6 and TRBJ1-4; 7 nucleotides line up with TRBD1. Unmatched junction bases numbered 3, after V lost 2 bases and J lost 6 bases. Germline V gene lookup returns CDR1 MNHNY and CDR2 SVGAGI (reference sequence). CDR3 length: 14 amino acids. CDR3 coding DNA: TGTGCCAGCAGTTACAGGGGGCCTGATGAAAAACTGTTTTTT. This encodes CASSYRGPDEKLFF.